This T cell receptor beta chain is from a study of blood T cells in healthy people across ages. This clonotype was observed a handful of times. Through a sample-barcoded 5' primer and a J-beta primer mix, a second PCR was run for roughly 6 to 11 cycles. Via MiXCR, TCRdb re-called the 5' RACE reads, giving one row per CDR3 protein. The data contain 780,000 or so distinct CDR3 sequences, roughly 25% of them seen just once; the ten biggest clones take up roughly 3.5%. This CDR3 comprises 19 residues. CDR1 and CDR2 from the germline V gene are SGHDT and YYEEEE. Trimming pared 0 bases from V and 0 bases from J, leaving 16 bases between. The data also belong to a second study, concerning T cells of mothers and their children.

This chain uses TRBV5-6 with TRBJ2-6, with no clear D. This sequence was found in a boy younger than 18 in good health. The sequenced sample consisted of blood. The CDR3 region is CASSLGFGGVYSGANVLTF. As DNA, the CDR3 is TGTGCCAGCAGCTTGGGTTTCGGCGGCGTGTACTCTGGGGCCAACGTCCTGACTTTC. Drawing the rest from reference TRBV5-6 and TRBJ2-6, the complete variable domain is DAGVTQSPTHLIKTRGQQVTLRCSPKSGHDTVSWYQQALGQGPQFIFQYYEEEERQRGNFPDRFSGHQFPNYSSELNVNALLLGDSALYLCASSLGFGGVYSGANVLTFGAGSRLTVL.